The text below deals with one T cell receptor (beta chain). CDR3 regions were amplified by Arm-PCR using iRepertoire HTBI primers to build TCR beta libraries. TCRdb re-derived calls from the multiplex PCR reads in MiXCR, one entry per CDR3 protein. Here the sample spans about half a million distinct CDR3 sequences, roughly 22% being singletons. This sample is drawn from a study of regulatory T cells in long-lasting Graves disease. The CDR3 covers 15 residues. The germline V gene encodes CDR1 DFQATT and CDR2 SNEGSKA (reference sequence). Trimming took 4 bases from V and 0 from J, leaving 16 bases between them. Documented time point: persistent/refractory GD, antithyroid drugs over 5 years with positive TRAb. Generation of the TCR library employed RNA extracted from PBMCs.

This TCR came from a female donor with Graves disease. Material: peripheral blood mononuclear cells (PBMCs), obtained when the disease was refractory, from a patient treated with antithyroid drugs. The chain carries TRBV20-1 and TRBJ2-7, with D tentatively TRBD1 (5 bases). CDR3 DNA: TGCAGTGCTACCGAAGGGGCGTTAACCTCCTACGAGCAGTACTTC. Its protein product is CSATEGALTSYEQYF.